The 22 T cell receptor beta chains given below trace back to one sample, sequenced in a study of blood T cell repertoires in COVID-19. Profiled with immunoSEQ multiplex PCR; TCRdb holds only in-frame clones, not every one. The table shows 150,000 or so clones, with 75% to 90% occurring only once. The sample comprised peripheral blood. The receptors derive from a man older than 75 with acute or convalescent COVID-19.

The V and J genes are TRBV3-1 (or the pseudogene TRBV3-2) and TRBJ1-1; D gene ambiguous. The V and J ends lost 0 bases and 5 bases respectively, with 10 bases between them. Germline V CDR1 and CDR2: LGHDT, YNNKEL (reference sequence). This CDR3 contains 14 residues. This chain's CDR3 is CASSQDQVTTEAFF. The CDR3 region has the DNA TGTGCCAGCAGCCAAGATCAGGTAACTACTGAAGCTTTCTTT.

The CDR3 bases are TGTGCCAGCAGCGTAGCCCCTACAGGAGATCCATACGAGCAGTACTTC. Its translation: CASSVAPTGDPYEQYF. V usage is TRBV9 and J usage is TRBJ2-7; TRBD1 might be the D (5 bases). This CDR3 has 16 amino acids. Germline V CDR1 and CDR2: SGDLS, YYNGEE. V lost 0 bases, J lost 4 bases, and 17 bases lay in between. The full variable domain, rest sourced from reference TRBV9 and TRBJ2-7, is DSGVTQTPKHLITATGQRVTLRCSPRSGDLSVYWYQQSLDQGLQFLIQYYNGEERAKGNILERFSAQQFPDLHSELNLSSLELGDSALYFCASSVAPTGDPYEQYFGPGTRLTVT.

This clone was counted a few times. The V gene is TRBV11-2, the J gene TRBJ2-1; 15 bases agree with TRBD2. V lost 5 bases and J lost 9; bases outside the gene matches: 11. Germline CDR1 and CDR2: SGHAT and FQNNGV. The CDR3 extends over 17 amino acids. CDR3 DNA: TGTGCCAGCAGCCTTCTTAGGACTAGCGGGAGGGCCAGTGAGCAGTTCTTC. Residues: CASSLLRTSGRASEQFF.

This clone occurred a few times. The chain uses TRBV2 and TRBJ1-4; D is possibly TRBD1 (5 bases). Trimming took 1 base from V and 6 from J, leaving 12 bases between them. This CDR3 has 15 residues. Germline V CDR1 and CDR2: SNHLY, FYNNEI. The CDR3 sequence: CASSEEGVRYEKLFF. The CDR3 nucleotides read TGTGCCAGCAGTGAAGAAGGGGTTAGGTATGAAAAACTGTTTTTT.

The V and J genes are TRBV27 and TRBJ2-5, with 10 bases fitting TRBD2. V was clipped by 4 bases and J by 5 bases; unmatched bases: 7. The CDR3 is made up of 15 amino acids. Germline assignment: CDR1 MNHEY and CDR2 SMNVEV (reference sequence). The CDR3 protein is CASSWASGRGETQYF. In DNA form, the CDR3 reads TGTGCCAGCAGTTGGGCTAGCGGGAGAGGGGAGACCCAGTACTTC.

The table lists this clone with a few counts. The chain recombines TRBV18 with TRBJ2-5; 9 bases agree with TRBD1. Per germline, CDR1 KGHSH and CDR2 LQKENI. There are 16 residues in the CDR3. With 3 bases clipped from V and 4 bases from J, the junction kept 9 bases outside the gene matches. The CDR3 is CASSPLPGQGIETQYF. Here the CDR3 DNA reads TGTGCCAGCTCACCTCTTCCGGGACAGGGAATAGAGACCCAGTACTTC.

V and J are TRBV14 and TRBJ2-5; maybe TRBD1 (6 bases). Trimming cost V 2 bases and J 2 bases, with 15 bases left between them. The V gene's germline CDR1 is SGHDN and CDR2 FVKESK. This CDR3 region has 16 residues. CDR3 sequence reads: CASSQPAGTRQETQYF. CDR3 bases: TGTGCCAGCAGCCAACCCGCAGGGACACGTCAAGAGACCCAGTACTTC.

The rearrangement joins TRBV7-9 to TRBJ2-2; 8 bases align to TRBD1. The CDR3 has 16 residues. J lost 0 bases, V lost 5 bases, and 5 bases had no gene match. Germline V gene lookup returns CDR1 SEHNR and CDR2 FQNEAQ (reference sequence). CDR3 in amino acids: CASSGGQEPNTGELFF. CDR3 coding DNA: TGTGCCAGCAGCGGGGGACAGGAACCGAACACCGGGGAGCTGTTTTTT.

CDR3 in DNA: TGTGCCAGCAGGAGATCAAGCGCTGGGACTGAAGCTTTCTTT. This sequence encodes CASRRSSAGTEAFF. The rearrangement links TRBV5-4 to TRBJ1-1; D unresolved. The CDR3 runs to 14 residues. V lost 5 bases and J 5 bases, leaving 16 bases between the germline ends. Germline CDR1 reads SGHNT; CDR2 reads YYREEE (reference sequence). Filled out from reference TRBV5-4 and TRBJ1-1, the complete variable domain reads ETGVTQSPTHLIKTRGQQVTLRCSSQSGHNTVSWYQQALGQGPQFIFQYYREEENGRGNFPPRFSGLQFPNYSSELNVNALELDDSALYLCASRRSSAGTEAFFGQGTRLTVV.

This chain uses TRBV29-1 with TRBJ2-5; no definite D call. The ends were cut back, 2 bases at V and 5 bases at J, with 3 bases in the middle. This CDR3 is 10 amino acids long. The germline V gene encodes CDR1 SQVTM and CDR2 ANQGSEA. In nucleotides, the CDR3 is TGCAGCGTTGAACGGGAGACCCAGTACTTC. Protein sequence: CSVERETQYF. Full variable domain (outside the CDR3, taken from reference TRBV29-1 and TRBJ2-5): SAVISQKPSRDICQRGTSLTIQCQVDSQVTMMFWYRQQPGQSLTLIATANQGSEATYESGFVIDKFPISRPNLTFSTLTVSNMSPEDSSIYLCSVERETQYFGPGTRLLVL.

The chain recombines TRBV5-6 with TRBJ2-2; 10 bases agree with TRBD2. Losses at the gene ends were 4 bases for V and 0 bases for J; bases not matched to a gene: 3. The CDR3 length is 16 residues. Germline-derived CDR1 and CDR2 are SGHDT and YYEEEE. This CDR3 reads CASSGGTSANTGELFF. Here the CDR3 DNA reads TGTGCCAGCAGCGGGGGGACTAGCGCGAACACCGGGGAGCTGTTTTTT. The full variable domain, completed using reference TRBV5-6 and TRBJ2-2, is DAGVTQSPTHLIKTRGQQVTLRCSPKSGHDTVSWYQQALGQGPQFIFQYYEEEERQRGNFPDRFSGHQFPNYSSELNVNALLLGDSALYLCASSGGTSANTGELFFGEGSRLTVL.

This sequence joins TRBV6-4 and TRBJ1-6; 9 bases agree with TRBD1. V lost 0 bases, J lost 7 bases, and 4 bases stayed unmatched. CDR3 length: 16 residues. Germline values: CDR1 MRHNA, CDR2 SNTAGT. The CDR3 protein is CASSDSGTGTNSPLHF. The CDR3 bases are TGTGCCAGCAGTGACTCCGGGACAGGGACCAATTCACCCCTCCACTTT.

The chain is built from TRBV19 and TRBJ2-6; D may be TRBD2 (6 bases). The V and J ends lost 1 base and 1 base respectively, with 14 bases between them. Germline V CDR1 and CDR2: LNHDA, SQIVND (reference sequence). The CDR3 has 18 residues. CDR3 in DNA: TGTGCCAGTAGTATAGTAGCGGTTGGGGCTTCTGGGGCCAACGTCCTGACTTTC. It yields the protein CASSIVAVGASGANVLTF.

This rearrangement joins TRBV7-3 to TRBJ2-7; TRBD2 matches 7 bases. Per germline, CDR1 SGHTA and CDR2 FQGTGA. This CDR3 spans 14 amino acids. Germline trimming cut 5 bases from V and 4 bases from J; bases unmatched to any gene: 8. The DNA for the CDR3 is TGTGCCAGCAGCCCCGGTGGGGGGGGATACGAGCAGTACTTC. Translating it yields CASSPGGGGYEQYF.

The chain's CDR3 is CASSTTTGGNQPQHF. CDR3 DNA: TGTGCCAGTAGTACTACGACAGGAGGCAATCAGCCCCAGCATTTT. The rearrangement joins TRBV19 to TRBJ1-5; tentatively, D is TRBD1 (6 bases). Looked up from germline, CDR1 is LNHDA and CDR2 is SQIVND (reference sequence). The CDR3 spans 15 residues. V was trimmed by 4 bases and J by 2 bases, leaving 12 bases between them.

The CDR3 DNA follows: TGTGCCAGCAGTTCCCCGGGACAGGGGTATGGCTACACCTTC. Protein sequence: CASSSPGQGYGYTF. This chain links TRBV28 with TRBJ1-2; TRBD1 agrees at 10 bases. Losses at the gene ends were 4 bases for V and 5 bases for J; bases not matched to a gene: 4. The V gene's germline CDR1 is MDHEN and CDR2 SYDVKM. The CDR3 covers 14 residues.

The J gene is TRBJ1-2, the V gene TRBV4-1; 7 positions agree with TRBD1. The junction had 3 bases not matched to a gene; V was cut back by 0 bases and J by 8 bases. Germline values: CDR1 MGHRA, CDR2 YSYEKL. The CDR3 is made up of 13 amino acids. The chain's CDR3 is CASSQETGLGYTF. The CDR3 nucleotides are TGCGCCAGCAGCCAAGAGACAGGGTTGGGCTACACCTTC.

This chain connects TRBV5-1 to TRBJ1-2; D possibly corresponds to TRBD1 (6 bases). CDR3 length: 15 amino acids. Trimming cost V 4 bases and J 7 bases, with 20 bases left between them. CDR1 SGHRS and CDR2 YFSETQ come from the germline V gene. The CDR3 region is CASSPLVGANLGYTF. The CDR3 DNA sequence: TGCGCCAGCAGCCCCCTCGTGGGGGCGAACCTTGGCTACACCTTC.

This chain joins TRBV5-1 and TRBJ2-7; 13 nucleotides line up with TRBD2. The trim removed 4 bases at V and 5 bases at J, leaving 9 bases unmatched. CDR1 SGHRS and CDR2 YFSETQ come from the germline V gene. This CDR3 has 16 amino acids. The DNA of the CDR3 is TGCGCCAGCAGCGCTGACACTAGCGGGAGGGCCCACGAGCAGTACTTC. Protein product: CASSADTSGRAHEQYF.

The chain employs TRBV28 and TRBJ1-1; a weak D match, TRBD1 (5 bases). CDR1 is MDHEN, CDR2 SYDVKM, per germline. The CDR3 runs to 14 residues. The V gene lost 6 bases and the J gene lost 7 bases, with 18 bases spanning the gap. For the CDR3, the DNA is TGTGCCAGCAGCCTTACCAATTACAGGCTTGAAGCTTTCTTT. This codes for CASSLTNYRLEAFF.

The chain uses TRBV28 and TRBJ1-2; possibly TRBD1 for D (5 bases). The CDR3 runs to 15 residues. Germline V gene lookup returns CDR1 MDHEN and CDR2 SYDVKM. V was cut by 8 bases and J by 11 bases, with 27 bases left in between. The CDR3 sequence: CASGQPEAISVGYTF. The CDR3, as DNA: TGTGCCAGCGGACAACCCGAAGCTATCTCTGTTGGGTACACCTTC.

V gene TRBV2 combines with J gene TRBJ2-1; TRBD1 is a possible D gene (5 bases). This CDR3 region has 13 residues. Germline CDR1 and CDR2: SNHLY and FYNNEI. The germline V and J ends were trimmed by 3 bases and 9 bases, with 12 bases remaining between them. In DNA, the CDR3 is TGTGCCAGCAGTGAGACGGAAAGGGGTGAGCAGTTCTTC. Protein product: CASSETERGEQFF.